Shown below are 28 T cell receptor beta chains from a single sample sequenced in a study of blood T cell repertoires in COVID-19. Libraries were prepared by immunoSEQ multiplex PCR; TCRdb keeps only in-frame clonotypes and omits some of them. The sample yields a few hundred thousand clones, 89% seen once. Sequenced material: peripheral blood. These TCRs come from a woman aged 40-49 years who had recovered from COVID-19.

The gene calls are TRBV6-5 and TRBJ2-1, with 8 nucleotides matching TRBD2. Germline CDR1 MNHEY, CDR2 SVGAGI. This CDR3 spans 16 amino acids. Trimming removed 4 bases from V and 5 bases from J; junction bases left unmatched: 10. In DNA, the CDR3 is TGTGCCAGCAGTTCGGGGGCGGGACTAGTGCACAATGAGCAGTTCTTC. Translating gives CASSSGAGLVHNEQFF.

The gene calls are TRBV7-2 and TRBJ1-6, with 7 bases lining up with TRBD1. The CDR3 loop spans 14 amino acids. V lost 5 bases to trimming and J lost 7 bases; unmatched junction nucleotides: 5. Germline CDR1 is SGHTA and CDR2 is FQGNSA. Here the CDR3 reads CASSPGTANSPLHF. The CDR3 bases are TGTGCCAGCAGCCCGGGGACAGCAAATTCACCCCTCCACTTT.

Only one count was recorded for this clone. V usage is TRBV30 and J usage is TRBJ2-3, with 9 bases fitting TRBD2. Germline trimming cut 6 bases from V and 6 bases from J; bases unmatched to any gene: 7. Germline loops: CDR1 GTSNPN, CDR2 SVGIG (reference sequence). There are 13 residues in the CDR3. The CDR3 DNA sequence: TGTGCCTGCAGAGCGGGGGGAATGGATACGCAGTATTTT. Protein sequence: CACRAGGMDTQYF.

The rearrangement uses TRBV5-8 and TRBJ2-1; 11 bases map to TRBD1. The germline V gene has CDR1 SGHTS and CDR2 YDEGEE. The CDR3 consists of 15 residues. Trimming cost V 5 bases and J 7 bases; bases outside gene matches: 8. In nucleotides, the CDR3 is TGTGCCAGCAGACTGGACAGGGGGCGCGTTAATGAGCAGTTCTTC. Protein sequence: CASRLDRGRVNEQFF.

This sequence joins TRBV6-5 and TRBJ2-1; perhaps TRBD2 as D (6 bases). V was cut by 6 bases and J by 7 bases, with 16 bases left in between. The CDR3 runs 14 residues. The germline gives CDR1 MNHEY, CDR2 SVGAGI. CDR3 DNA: TGTGCCAGCAGCCGGGCGGGATCTAGTAATGAGCAGTTCTTC. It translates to CASSRAGSSNEQFF.

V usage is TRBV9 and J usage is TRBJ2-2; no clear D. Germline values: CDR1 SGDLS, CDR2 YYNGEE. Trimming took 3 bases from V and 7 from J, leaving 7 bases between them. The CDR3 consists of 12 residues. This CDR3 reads CASSATDGELFF. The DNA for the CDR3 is TGTGCCAGCAGCGCTACTGACGGGGAGCTGTTTTTT.

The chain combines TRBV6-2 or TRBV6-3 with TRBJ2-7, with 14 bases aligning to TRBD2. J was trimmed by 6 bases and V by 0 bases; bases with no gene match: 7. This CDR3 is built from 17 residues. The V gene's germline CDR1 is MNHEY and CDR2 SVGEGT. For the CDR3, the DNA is TGTGCCAGCAGTTACTCTGGATCGGGACTAGCGGGAGCCGAGCAGTACGTC. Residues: CASSYSGSGLAGAEQYV.

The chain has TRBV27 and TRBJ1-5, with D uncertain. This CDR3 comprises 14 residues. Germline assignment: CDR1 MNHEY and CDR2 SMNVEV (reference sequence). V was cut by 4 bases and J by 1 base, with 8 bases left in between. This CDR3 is CASSSLLSNQPQHF. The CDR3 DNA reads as TGTGCCAGCAGTTCCCTTTTGAGCAATCAGCCCCAGCATTTT.

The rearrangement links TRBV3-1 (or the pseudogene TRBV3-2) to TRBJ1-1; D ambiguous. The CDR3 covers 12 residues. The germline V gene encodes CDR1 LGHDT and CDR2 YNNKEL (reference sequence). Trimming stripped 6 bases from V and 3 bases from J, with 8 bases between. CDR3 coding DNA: TGTGCCAGCAGGAGGAGGGACACTGAAGCTTTCTTT. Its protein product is CASRRRDTEAFF.

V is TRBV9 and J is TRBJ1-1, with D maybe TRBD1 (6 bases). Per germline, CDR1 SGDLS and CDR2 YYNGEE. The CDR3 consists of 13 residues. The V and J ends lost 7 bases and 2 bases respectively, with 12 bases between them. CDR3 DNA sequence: TGTGCCAGCTCGGACAGATTAAACACTGAAGCTTTCTTT. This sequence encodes CASSDRLNTEAFF.

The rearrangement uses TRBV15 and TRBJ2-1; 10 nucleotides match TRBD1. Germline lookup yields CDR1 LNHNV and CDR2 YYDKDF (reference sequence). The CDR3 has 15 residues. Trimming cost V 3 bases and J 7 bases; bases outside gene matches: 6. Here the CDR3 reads CATSRAWDRGNEQFF. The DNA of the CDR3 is TGTGCCACCAGCAGGGCCTGGGACAGGGGAAATGAGCAGTTCTTC.

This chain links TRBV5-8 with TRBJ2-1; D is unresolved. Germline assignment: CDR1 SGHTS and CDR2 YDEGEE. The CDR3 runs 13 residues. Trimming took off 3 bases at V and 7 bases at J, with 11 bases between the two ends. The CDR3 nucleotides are TGTGCCAGCAGCTCCTCGGAGCTGAATGAGCAGTTCTTC. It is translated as CASSSSELNEQFF.

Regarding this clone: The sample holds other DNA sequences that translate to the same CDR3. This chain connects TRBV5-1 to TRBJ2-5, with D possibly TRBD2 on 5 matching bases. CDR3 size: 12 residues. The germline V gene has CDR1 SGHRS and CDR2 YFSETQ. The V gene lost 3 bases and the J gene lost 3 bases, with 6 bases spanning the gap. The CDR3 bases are TGCGCCAGCAGCTCGGGGAAAGAGACCCAGTACTTC. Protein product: CASSSGKETQYF.

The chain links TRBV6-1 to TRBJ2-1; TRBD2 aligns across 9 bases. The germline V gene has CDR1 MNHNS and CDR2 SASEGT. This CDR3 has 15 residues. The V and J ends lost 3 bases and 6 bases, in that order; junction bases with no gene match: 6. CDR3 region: CASSEVAGETNEQFF. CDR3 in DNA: TGTGCCAGCAGTGAGGTAGCGGGGGAGACCAATGAGCAGTTCTTC.

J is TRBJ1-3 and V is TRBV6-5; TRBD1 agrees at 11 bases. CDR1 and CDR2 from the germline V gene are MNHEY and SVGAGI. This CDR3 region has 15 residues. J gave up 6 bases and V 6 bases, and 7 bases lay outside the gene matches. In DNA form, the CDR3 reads TGTGCCAGCAGCCATGGACAGGGGGCCCTAAACACCATATATTTT. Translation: CASSHGQGALNTIYF.

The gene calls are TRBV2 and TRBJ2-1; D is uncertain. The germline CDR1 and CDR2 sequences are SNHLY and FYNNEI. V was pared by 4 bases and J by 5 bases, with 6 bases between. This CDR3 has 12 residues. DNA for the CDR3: TGTGCCAGCAGTGTAGTGGACAATGAGCAGTTCTTC. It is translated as CASSVVDNEQFF. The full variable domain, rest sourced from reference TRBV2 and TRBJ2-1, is EPEVTQTPSHQVTQMGQEVILRCVPISNHLYFYWYRQILGQKVEFLVSFYNNEISEKSEIFDDQFSVERPDGSNFTLKIRSTKLEDSAMYFCASSVVDNEQFFGPGTRLTVL.

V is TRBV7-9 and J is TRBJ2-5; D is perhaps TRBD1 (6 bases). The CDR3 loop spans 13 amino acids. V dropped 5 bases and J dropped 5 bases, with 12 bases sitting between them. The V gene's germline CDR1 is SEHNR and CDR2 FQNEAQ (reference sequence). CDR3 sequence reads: CASSGTPGETQYF. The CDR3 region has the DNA TGTGCCAGCAGCGGGACACCTGGGGAGACCCAGTACTTC.

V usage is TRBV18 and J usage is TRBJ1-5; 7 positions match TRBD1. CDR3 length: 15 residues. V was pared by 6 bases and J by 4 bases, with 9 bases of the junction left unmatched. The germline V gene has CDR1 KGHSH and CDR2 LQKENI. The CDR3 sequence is CASSPDRVSNQPQHF. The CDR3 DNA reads TGTGCCAGCTCCCCCGACAGGGTTAGTAATCAGCCCCAGCATTTT.

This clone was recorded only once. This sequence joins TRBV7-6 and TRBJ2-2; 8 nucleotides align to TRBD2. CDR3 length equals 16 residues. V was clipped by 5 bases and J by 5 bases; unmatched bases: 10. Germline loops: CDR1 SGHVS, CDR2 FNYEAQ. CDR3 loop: CASSLQSGGGTGELFF. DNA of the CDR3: TGTGCCAGCAGCCTACAAAGCGGGGGAGGGACCGGGGAGCTGTTTTTT. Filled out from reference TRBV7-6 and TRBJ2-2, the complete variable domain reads GAGVSQSPRYKVTKRGQDVALRCDPISGHVSLYWYRQALGQGPEFLTYFNYEAQQDKSGLPNDRFSAERPEGSISTLTIQRTEQRDSAMYRCASSLQSGGGTGELFFGEGSRLTVL.

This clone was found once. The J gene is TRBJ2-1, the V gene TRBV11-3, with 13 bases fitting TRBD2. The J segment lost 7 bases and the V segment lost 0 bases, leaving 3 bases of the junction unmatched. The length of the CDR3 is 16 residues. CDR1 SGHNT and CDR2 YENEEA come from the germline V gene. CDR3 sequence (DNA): TGTGCCAGCAGCTTAGAACTAGCGGGAGGGCCGAATGAGCAGTTCTTC. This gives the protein CASSLELAGGPNEQFF.

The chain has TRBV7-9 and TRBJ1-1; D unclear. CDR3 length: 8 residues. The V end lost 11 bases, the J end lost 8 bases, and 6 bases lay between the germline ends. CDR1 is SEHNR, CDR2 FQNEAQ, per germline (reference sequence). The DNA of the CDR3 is TGTGCCGCGGGCGAAGCTTTCTTT. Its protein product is CAAGEAFF.

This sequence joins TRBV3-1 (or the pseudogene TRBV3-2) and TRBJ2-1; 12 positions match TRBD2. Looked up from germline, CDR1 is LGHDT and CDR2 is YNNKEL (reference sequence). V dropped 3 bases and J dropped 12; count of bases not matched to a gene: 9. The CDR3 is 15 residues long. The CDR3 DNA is TGTGCCAGCAGCCAGGGGACTAGCGGGCTCTCGGGGCAGTTCTTC. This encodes CASSQGTSGLSGQFF.

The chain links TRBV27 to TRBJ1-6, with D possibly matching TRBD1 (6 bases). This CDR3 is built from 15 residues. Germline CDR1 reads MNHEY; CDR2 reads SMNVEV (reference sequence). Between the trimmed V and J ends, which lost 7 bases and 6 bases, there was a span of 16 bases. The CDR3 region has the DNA TGTGCCAGCACCCGAAACGGACAGATTAATTCACCCCTCCACTTT. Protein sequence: CASTRNGQINSPLHF.

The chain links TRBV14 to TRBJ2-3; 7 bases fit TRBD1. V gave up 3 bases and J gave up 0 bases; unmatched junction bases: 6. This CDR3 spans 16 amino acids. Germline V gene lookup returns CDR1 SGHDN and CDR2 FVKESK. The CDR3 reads CASSHRTGISTDTQYF. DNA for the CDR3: TGTGCCAGCAGCCACCGGACAGGAATTAGCACAGATACGCAGTATTTT. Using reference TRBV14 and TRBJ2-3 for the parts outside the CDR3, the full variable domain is EAGVTQFPSHSVIEKGQTVTLRCDPISGHDNLYWYRRVMGKEIKFLLHFVKESKQDESGMPNNRFLAERTGGTYSTLKVQPAELEDSGVYFCASSHRTGISTDTQYFGPGTRLTVL.

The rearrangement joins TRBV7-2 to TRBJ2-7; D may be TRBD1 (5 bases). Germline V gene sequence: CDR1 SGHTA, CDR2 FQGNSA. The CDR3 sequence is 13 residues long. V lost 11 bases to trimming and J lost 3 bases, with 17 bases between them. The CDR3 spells CAATSWQGYEQYF. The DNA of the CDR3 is TGTGCCGCAACGAGCTGGCAGGGCTACGAGCAGTACTTC.

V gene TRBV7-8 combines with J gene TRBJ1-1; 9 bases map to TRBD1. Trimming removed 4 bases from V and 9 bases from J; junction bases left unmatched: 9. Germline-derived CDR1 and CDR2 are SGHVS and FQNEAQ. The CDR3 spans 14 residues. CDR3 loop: CASSSPGTGNKAFF. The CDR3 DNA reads TGTGCCAGCAGCTCACCCGGGACAGGGAACAAAGCTTTCTTT.

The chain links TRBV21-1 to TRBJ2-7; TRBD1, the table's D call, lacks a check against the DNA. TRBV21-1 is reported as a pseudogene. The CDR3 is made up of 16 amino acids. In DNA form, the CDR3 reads TGTGCCAGCAGCACAAGAAAGGGGGACAGTGGGATCGAGCAGTACGTC. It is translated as CASSTRKGDSGIEQYV.

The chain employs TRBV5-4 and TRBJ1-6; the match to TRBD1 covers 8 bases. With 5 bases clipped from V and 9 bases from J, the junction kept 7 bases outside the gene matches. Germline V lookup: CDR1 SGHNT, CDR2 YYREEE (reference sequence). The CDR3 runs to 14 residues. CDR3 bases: TGTGCCAGCAGGGACGGACAGGGTTTTTCACCCCTCCACTTT. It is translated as CASRDGQGFSPLHF.